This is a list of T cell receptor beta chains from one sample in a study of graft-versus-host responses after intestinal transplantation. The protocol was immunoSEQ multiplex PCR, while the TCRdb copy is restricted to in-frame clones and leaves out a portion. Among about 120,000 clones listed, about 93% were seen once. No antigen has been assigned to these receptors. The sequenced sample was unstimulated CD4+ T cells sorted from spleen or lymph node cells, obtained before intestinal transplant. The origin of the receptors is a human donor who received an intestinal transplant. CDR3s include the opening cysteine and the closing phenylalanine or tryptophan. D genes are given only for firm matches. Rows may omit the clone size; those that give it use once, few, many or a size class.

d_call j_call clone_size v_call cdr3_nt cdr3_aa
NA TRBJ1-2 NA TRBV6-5 TGTGCCACCAGGCGCTATGGCTACACCTTC CATRRYGYTF
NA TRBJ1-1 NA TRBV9 TGTGCCAGCAGCCTGGACAGCTATACTGAAGCTTTCTTT CASSLDSYTEAFF
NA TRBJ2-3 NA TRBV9 TGTGCCAGCAGCGCCGAGCGGTATGATACGCAGTATTTT CASSAERYDTQYF
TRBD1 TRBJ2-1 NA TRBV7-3 TGTGCCAGCAGCGTCGACAGGGCGACCTACAATGAGCAGTTCTTC CASSVDRATYNEQFF
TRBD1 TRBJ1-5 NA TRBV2 TGTGCCAGCAATTCCCAGGGGGTGAGCAATCAGCCCCAGCATTTT CASNSQGVSNQPQHF
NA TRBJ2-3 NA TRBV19 TGTGCCAGTAGGCCTTTCGTAGTGGCAGATACGCAGTATTTT CASRPFVVADTQYF
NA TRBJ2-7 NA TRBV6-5 TGTGCCAGCAGTGATGACGGAAGCTCCTACGAGCAGTACTTC CASSDDGSSYEQYF
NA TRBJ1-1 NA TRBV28 TGTGCCAGCAGTTTGTACACTGAAGCTTTCTTT CASSLYTEAFF
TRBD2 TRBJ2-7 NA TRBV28 TGTGCCAGCAGTTTAAGGCTAGCGGGAGGCGAGCAGTACTTC CASSLRLAGGEQYF
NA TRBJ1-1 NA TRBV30 TGTGCCTGGAGTGGTGGACCCCGGAGGACCACTGAAGCTTTCTTT CAWSGGPRRTTEAFF
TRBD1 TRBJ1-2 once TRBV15 TGTGCCACCAGCAGAGATGGAACGGGACAGGGGACCTATGGCTACACCTTC CATSRDGTGQGTYGYTF
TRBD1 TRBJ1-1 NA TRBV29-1 TGCAGCGTAACAGGGGTAGACACTGAAGCTTTCTTT CSVTGVDTEAFF